This TCR beta chain was recovered during a study of T cell clonality in common variable immunodeficiency. Both groups were predominantly of Caucasian heritage. Study-wide results and limits: Fewer TCRbeta clones were shared among CVID subjects than controls. CVID subjects showed higher TCRbeta clonality than healthy controls.

With regard to this clone: Its antigen is unknown. A junction boundary mismatches the germline segment, possibly from a read error. The read stops 3 residues short of the end of the CDR3; the missing end is completed from the germline J gene.

Germline V gene lookup returns CDR1 SGHDT and CDR2 YYEEEE. The CDR3 is 15 residues long. Data came from immunoSEQ multiplex PCR; TCRdb stores just in-frame clones and leaves some out. This sample has tens of thousands of clones and no singletons, with less than 6.5% in the ten largest. Source material: peripheral blood mononuclear cells. This TCR derives from a person aged 18 to 70 in good health. The J gene is TRBJ1-5, the V gene TRBV5-6; 7 bases map to TRBD1. Partial CDR3 DNA: TGTGTCAGCAGCTCGGGACAGATGCTCAATCAGCCC. Its protein is CVSSSGQMLNQP. The full CDR3 protein reads CVSSSGQMLNQPQHF. Supplemented by reference TRBV5-6 and TRBJ1-5, the full variable domain reads DAGVTQSPTHLIKTRGQQVTLRCSPKSGHDTVSWYQQALGQGPQFIFQYYEEEERQRGNFPDRFSGHQFPNYSSELNVNALLLGDSALYLCVSSSGQMLNQPQHFGDGTRLSIL.